These 21 T cell receptor beta chains share one sample of origin, sequenced in a study of beta chain features in type 1 diabetes. Reverse transcribing all isolated RNA meant expressed TCRB transcripts were sequenced. Sequenced by immunoSEQ multiplex PCR; TCRdb stores in-frame clones only, minus some. The repertoire holds 40,000 to 45,000 clones, around 48% seen once, with 0.72% in the top ten. What was sequenced was central memory CD4+ T cells from blood. The receptors shown here come from a woman aged 18 to 35 in good health.

The chain has TRBV5-1 and TRBJ1-2; TRBD1 agrees at 7 bases. Germline V CDR1 and CDR2: SGHRS, YFSETQ. This CDR3 region has 15 residues. The V segment lost 0 bases and the J segment 5 bases; nucleotides outside the gene matches: 7. The CDR3: CASSLALGTDYGYTF. CDR3 nucleotides: TGCGCCAGCAGCTTGGCATTGGGGACAGATTATGGCTACACCTTC.

This clone was detected only once. The CDR3 sequence is CASSAGRRTGGTYEQYF. The CDR3 DNA sequence: TGTGCCAGCAGCGCCGGAAGGCGGACAGGGGGGACCTACGAGCAGTACTTC. V is TRBV9 and J is TRBJ2-7; 10 nucleotides align to TRBD1. There are 17 residues in the CDR3. Germline CDR1 reads SGDLS; CDR2 reads YYNGEE. V shed 3 bases and J 2 bases; nucleotides not matched to a gene: 11.

CDR3 DNA sequence: TGTGCCAGCAGCGTTCCGGGACAGACGGAAGAGACCCAGTACTTC. Translated, it gives CASSVPGQTEETQYF. This chain uses TRBV5-4 with TRBJ2-5; 7 bases line up with TRBD1. Germline values: CDR1 SGHNT, CDR2 YYREEE (reference sequence). The CDR3 loop spans 15 amino acids. V lost 4 bases to trimming and J lost 3 bases; unmatched junction nucleotides: 9.

The V call is TRBV5-1, the J call TRBJ1-3, with 7 bases identical to TRBD1. The germline gives CDR1 SGHRS, CDR2 YFSETQ. The CDR3 contains 18 residues. Trimming took 4 bases from V and 0 from J; bases not matched to a gene: 13. The CDR3 loop reads CASSHGTETPASGNTIYF. In DNA, the CDR3 is TGCGCCAGCAGCCACGGGACAGAAACCCCGGCCTCTGGAAACACCATATATTTT.

DNA for the CDR3: TGTGCCAGCAGCTCGGGACAGGGGGCGCGGGGAGAGACCCAGTACTTC. It yields the protein CASSSGQGARGETQYF. The chain recombines TRBV5-4 with TRBJ2-5, with 12 bases that match TRBD1. The V gene end was trimmed by 3 bases and the J gene end by 4 bases; junction bases not matched to a gene: 7. Germline V gives CDR1 SGHNT, CDR2 YYREEE (reference sequence). The CDR3 runs to 16 residues.

As regards this clone: Because the CDR3's place on the DNA is in doubt, the DNA is left out and the CDR3 is given as listed by TCRdb. This sequence joins TRBV7-7 and TRBJ1-5; the table's D call, TRBD1, was not checked against the DNA. Germline V gene lookup returns CDR1 SSHAT and CDR2 FNYEAQ (reference sequence). Both ends counted, the CDR3 spans 15 residues. This CDR3 reads CASRKQHSTISPSIF.

The chain employs TRBV9 and TRBJ2-1; TRBD2 aligns across 12 bases. V shed 5 bases and J 9 bases; nucleotides not matched to a gene: 12. CDR1 and CDR2 from the germline V gene are SGDLS and YYNGEE. The CDR3 is 16 residues long. CDR3 nucleotide sequence: TGTGCCAGCAGTTTGGCAGGGGCTAGCGGGGGGGCTGAGCAGTTCTTC. It codes for CASSLAGASGGAEQFF. Full variable domain (rest looked up from reference TRBV9 and TRBJ2-1): DSGVTQTPKHLITATGQRVTLRCSPRSGDLSVYWYQQSLDQGLQFLIQYYNGEERAKGNILERFSAQQFPDLHSELNLSSLELGDSALYFCASSLAGASGGAEQFFGPGTRLTVL.

The chain uses TRBV5-1 and TRBJ1-1; D is possibly TRBD1 (6 bases). This CDR3 has 13 amino acids. The ends were cut back, 8 bases at V and 3 bases at J, with 14 bases in the middle. CDR1 is SGHRS and CDR2 is YFSETQ in the germline V gene. CDR3 protein: CASKQGTDTEAFF. DNA of the CDR3: TGCGCCAGTAAACAGGGTACGGACACTGAAGCTTTCTTT.

This clone was recorded only once. Other DNA sequences of this sample code for an identical CDR3. The chain combines TRBV18 with TRBJ1-1; D is ambiguous. Trimming took 3 bases from V and 0 from J, leaving 5 bases between them. Germline V gives CDR1 KGHSH, CDR2 LQKENI. This CDR3 has 13 amino acids. CDR3 region: CASSPGLNTEAFF. The CDR3 DNA is TGTGCCAGCTCACCTGGGCTGAACACTGAAGCTTTCTTT.

In its sample, this clone was seen a few times. The genes are TRBV15 and TRBJ2-7; no firm D call. Germline V gene sequence: CDR1 LNHNV, CDR2 YYDKDF (reference sequence). The CDR3 runs 12 residues. Trimming cost V 0 bases and J 2 bases, with 2 bases left between them. The CDR3 coding sequence is TGTGCCACCAGCAGAGACACCTACGAGCAGTACTTC. Translated: CATSRDTYEQYF. The full variable domain, completed using reference TRBV15 and TRBJ2-7, is DAMVIQNPRYQVTQFGKPVTLSCSQTLNHNVMYWYQQKSSQAPKLLFHYYDKDFNNEADTPDNFQSRRPNTSFCFLDIRSPGLGDTAMYLCATSRDTYEQYFGPGTRLTVT.

This chain links TRBV11-2 with TRBJ2-1; 11 bases match TRBD2. This CDR3 region has 17 residues. The V segment lost 5 bases and the J segment 12 bases; nucleotides outside the gene matches: 18. Germline-derived CDR1 and CDR2 are SGHAT and FQNNGV. CDR3 DNA sequence: TGTGCCAGCAGCCAGGTGGGACTAGCGGCAGCTAAAAGGTCGCAGTTCTTC. It is translated as CASSQVGLAAAKRSQFF.

This clone has only a few counts. The chain is built from TRBV19 and TRBJ1-2, with 8 bases matching TRBD1. Germline assignment: CDR1 LNHDA and CDR2 SQIVND (reference sequence). The CDR3 covers 15 residues. The V gene end was trimmed by 3 bases and the J gene end by 4 bases; junction bases not matched to a gene: 7. The CDR3 protein is CASSIGQGASYGYTF. The CDR3 region has the DNA TGTGCCAGTAGTATCGGTCAGGGGGCGAGCTATGGCTACACCTTC.

This clone has only a few counts. This sequence joins TRBV6-5 and TRBJ2-1; TRBD2 aligns across 7 bases. The trim removed 2 bases at V and 9 bases at J, leaving 7 bases unmatched. The length of the CDR3 is 14 residues. Germline-derived CDR1 and CDR2 are MNHEY and SVGAGI. Here the CDR3 DNA reads TGTGCCAGCAGTTACCGGCTAGCGGTCGGTGAGCAGTTCTTC. Translated: CASSYRLAVGEQFF.

Only a few counts were recorded for this clone. The chain couples TRBV2 to TRBJ1-2, with TRBD1 identical over 10 bases. With 6 bases clipped from V and 7 bases from J, the junction kept 2 bases outside the gene matches. The CDR3 totals 12 residues. The germline CDR1 and CDR2 sequences are SNHLY and FYNNEI. CDR3 sequence: CASRGTGVGYTF. The CDR3 DNA reads as TGTGCCAGCAGGGGGACAGGGGTTGGCTACACCTTC.

This clone was counted only a few times. CDR3 bases: TGTGCCAGCAGCAAAGTGAGGGAGGGGGTTTTCACCGGGGAGCTGTTTTTT. Protein sequence: CASSKVREGVFTGELFF. This chain links TRBV21-1 with TRBJ2-2; the table's D call, TRBD2, was not checked against the DNA. TRBV21-1 constitutes a pseudogene. There are 17 residues in the CDR3.

This clone turned up a few times. The junction and the germline gene differ at one end; a read error may be behind it. The chain uses TRBV2 and TRBJ1-4; D may be TRBD1 (6 bases). CDR1 SNHLY and CDR2 FYNNEI come from the germline V gene. The CDR3 runs to 12 residues. CDR3 sequence reads: CASSDSFGDNLF. The CDR3 DNA reads as TGTGCCAGCAGTGATTCTTTTGGGGACAACCTTTTT.

This rearrangement joins TRBV7-9 to TRBJ2-3, with D maybe TRBD1 (5 bases). CDR1 and CDR2 from the germline V gene are SEHNR and FQNEAQ (reference sequence). The CDR3 has 15 amino acids. The V end was cut by 1 base, the J end by 3 bases, with 11 bases between. The CDR3 nucleotides are TGTGCCAGCAGCTTAGATGGGGCAAAGACAGATACGCAGTATTTT. Translation gives CASSLDGAKTDTQYF.

The chain combines TRBV7-3 with TRBJ2-2; 8 nucleotides agree with TRBD1. Germline V lookup: CDR1 SGHTA, CDR2 FQGTGA. After removal of 6 bases from V and 1 base from J, the junction contained 4 bases not matched to a gene. The CDR3 has 15 amino acids. The CDR3: CASSSGGRNTGELFF. The DNA of the CDR3 is TGTGCCAGCAGTTCAGGGGGCAGGAACACCGGGGAGCTGTTTTTT.

This rearrangement joins TRBV10-3 to TRBJ2-7, with 7 bases lining up with TRBD2. Germline V lookup: CDR1 ENHRY, CDR2 SYGVKD. The V segment lost 11 bases and the J segment 0 bases; nucleotides outside the gene matches: 4. The CDR3 has 12 residues. The CDR3 protein is CASSGSSYEQYF. DNA of the CDR3: TGTGCCTCTAGCGGATCCTCCTACGAGCAGTACTTC.

This clone has just a few counts. The rearrangement links TRBV9 to TRBJ2-7, with D possibly TRBD2 on 5 matching bases. The germline V and J ends were trimmed by 0 bases and 0 bases, with 13 bases remaining between them. The CDR3 spans 16 residues. Looked up from germline, CDR1 is SGDLS and CDR2 is YYNGEE. CDR3 nucleotide sequence: TGTGCCAGCAGCGTAGATCGAGCGACTACCTCCTACGAGCAGTACTTC. Protein product: CASSVDRATTSYEQYF.

The chain is built from TRBV21-1 and TRBJ2-3; the table's D call, TRBD2, has no DNA check behind it. TRBV21-1 is a known pseudogene. The CDR3 length is 16 residues. CDR3 region: CASSKDSAGFTDTQYF. CDR3 DNA: TGTGCCAGCAGCAAAGATTCGGCGGGGTTCACAGATACGCAGTATTTT.